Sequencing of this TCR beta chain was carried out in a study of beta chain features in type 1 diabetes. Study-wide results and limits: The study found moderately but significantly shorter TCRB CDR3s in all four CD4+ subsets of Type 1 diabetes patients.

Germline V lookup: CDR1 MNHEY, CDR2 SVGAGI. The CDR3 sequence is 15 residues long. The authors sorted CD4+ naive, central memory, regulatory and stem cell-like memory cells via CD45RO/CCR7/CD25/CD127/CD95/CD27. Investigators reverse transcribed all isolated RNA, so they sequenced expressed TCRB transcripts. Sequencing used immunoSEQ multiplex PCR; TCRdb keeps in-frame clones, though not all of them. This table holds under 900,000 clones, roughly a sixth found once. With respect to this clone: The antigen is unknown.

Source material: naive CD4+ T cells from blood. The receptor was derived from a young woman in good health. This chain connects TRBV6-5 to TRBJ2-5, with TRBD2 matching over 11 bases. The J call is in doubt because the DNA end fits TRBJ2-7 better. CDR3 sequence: CASSYWVSGRVEQYF. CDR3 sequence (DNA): TGTGCCAGCAGTTACTGGGTTAGCGGGAGGGTCGAGCAGTACTTC.